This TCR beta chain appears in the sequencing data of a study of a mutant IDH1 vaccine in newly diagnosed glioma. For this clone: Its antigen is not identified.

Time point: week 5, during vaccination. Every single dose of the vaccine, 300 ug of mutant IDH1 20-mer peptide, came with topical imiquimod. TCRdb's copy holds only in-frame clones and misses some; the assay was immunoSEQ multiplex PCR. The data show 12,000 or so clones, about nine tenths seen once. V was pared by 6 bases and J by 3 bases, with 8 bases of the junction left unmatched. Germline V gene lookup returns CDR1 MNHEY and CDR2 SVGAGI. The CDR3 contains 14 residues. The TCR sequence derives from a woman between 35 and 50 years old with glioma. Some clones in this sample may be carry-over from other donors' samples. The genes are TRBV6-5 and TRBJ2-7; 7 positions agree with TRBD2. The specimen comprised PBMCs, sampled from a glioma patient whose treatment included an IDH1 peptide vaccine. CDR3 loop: CASSSGTTHYEQYF. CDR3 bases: TGTGCCAGCAGCTCCGGGACTACGCACTACGAGCAGTACTTC.